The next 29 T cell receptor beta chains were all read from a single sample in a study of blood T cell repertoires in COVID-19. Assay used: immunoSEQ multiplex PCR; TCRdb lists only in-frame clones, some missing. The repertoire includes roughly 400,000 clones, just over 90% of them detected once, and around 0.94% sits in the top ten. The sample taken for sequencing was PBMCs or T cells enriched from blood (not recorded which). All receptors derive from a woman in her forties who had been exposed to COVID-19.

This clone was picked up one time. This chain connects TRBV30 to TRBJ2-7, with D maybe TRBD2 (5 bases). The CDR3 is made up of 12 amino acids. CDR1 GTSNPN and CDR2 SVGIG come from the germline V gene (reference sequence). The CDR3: CAGASGPYEQYF. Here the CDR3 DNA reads TGTGCGGGTGCCAGCGGTCCCTACGAGCAGTACTTC.

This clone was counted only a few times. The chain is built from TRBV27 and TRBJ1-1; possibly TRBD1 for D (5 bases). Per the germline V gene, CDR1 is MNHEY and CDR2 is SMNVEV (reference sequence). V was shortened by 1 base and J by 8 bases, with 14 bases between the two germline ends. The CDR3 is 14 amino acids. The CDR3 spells CASSLLWPQGEAFF. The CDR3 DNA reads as TGTGCCAGCAGTTTATTATGGCCTCAGGGAGAAGCTTTCTTT.

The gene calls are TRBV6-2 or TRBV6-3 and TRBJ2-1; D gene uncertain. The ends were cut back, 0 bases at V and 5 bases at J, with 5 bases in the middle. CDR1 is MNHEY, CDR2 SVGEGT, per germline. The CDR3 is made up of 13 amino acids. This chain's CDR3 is CASSYSSHNEQFF. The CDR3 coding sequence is TGTGCCAGCAGTTACTCTTCTCACAATGAGCAGTTCTTC.

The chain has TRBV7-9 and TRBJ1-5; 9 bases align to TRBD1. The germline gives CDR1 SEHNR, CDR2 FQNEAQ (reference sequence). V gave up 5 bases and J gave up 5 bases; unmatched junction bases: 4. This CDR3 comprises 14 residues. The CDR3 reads CASSPTGGYQPQHF. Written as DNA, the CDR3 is TGTGCCAGCAGCCCGACAGGGGGGTATCAGCCCCAGCATTTT.

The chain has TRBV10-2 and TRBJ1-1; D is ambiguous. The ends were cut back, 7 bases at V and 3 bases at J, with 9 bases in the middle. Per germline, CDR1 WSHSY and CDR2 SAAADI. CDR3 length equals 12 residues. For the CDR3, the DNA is TGCGCCAGCACGGAGAGGCACACTGAAGCTTTCTTT. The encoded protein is CASTERHTEAFF.

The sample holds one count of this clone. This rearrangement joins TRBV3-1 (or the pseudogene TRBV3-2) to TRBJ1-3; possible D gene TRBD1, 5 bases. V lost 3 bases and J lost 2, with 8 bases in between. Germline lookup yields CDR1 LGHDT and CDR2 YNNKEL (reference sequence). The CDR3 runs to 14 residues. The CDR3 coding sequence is TGTGCCAGCAGCCAGGCAGGGACTGGAAACACCATATATTTT. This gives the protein CASSQAGTGNTIYF.

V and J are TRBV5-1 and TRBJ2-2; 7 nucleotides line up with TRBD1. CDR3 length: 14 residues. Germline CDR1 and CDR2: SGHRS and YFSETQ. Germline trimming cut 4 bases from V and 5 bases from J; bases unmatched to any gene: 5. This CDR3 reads CASSDTGVTGELFF. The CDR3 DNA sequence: TGCGCCAGCAGCGACACAGGGGTAACCGGGGAGCTGTTTTTT.

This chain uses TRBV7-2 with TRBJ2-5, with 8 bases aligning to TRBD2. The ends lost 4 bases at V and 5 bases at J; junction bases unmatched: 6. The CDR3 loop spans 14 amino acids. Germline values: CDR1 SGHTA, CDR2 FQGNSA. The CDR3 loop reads CASSSPGGRETQYF. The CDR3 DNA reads TGTGCCAGCAGCTCCCCGGGGGGGAGGGAGACCCAGTACTTC. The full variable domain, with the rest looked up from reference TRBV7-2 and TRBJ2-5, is GAGVSQSPSNKVTEKGKDVELRCDPISGHTALYWYRQSLGQGLEFLIYFQGNSAPDKSGLPSDRFSAERTGGSVSTLTIQRTQQEDSAVYLCASSSPGGRETQYFGPGTRLLVL.

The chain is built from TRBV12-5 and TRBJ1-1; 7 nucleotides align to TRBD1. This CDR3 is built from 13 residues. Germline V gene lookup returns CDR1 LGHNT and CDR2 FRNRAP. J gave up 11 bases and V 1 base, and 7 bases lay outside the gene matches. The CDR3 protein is CASGLEATGQAFF. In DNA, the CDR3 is TGTGCTAGTGGTTTGGAAGCGACAGGGCAGGCTTTCTTT. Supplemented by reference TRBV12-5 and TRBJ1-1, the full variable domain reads DARVTQTPRHKVTEMGQEVTMRCQPILGHNTVFWYRQTMMQGLELLAYFRNRAPLDDSGMPKDRFSAEMPDATLATLKIQPSEPRDSAVYFCASGLEATGQAFFGQGTRLTVV.

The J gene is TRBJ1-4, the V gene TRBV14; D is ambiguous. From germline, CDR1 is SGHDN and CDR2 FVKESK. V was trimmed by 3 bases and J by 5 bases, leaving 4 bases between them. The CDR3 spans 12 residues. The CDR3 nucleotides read TGTGCCAGCAGCCATATCAATGAAAAACTGTTTTTT. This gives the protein CASSHINEKLFF.

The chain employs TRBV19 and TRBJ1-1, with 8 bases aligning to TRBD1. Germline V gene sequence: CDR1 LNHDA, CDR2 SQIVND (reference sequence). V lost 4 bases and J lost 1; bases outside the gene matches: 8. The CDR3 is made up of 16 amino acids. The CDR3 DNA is TGTGCCAGTAGTAGACGGACAGGGAGTGGGAACACTGAAGCTTTCTTT. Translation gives CASSRRTGSGNTEAFF.

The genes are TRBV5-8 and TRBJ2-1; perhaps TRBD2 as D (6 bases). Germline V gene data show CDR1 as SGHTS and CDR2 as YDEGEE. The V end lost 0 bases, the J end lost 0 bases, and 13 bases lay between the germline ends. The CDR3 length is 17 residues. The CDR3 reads CASSLVWAGTSYNEQFF. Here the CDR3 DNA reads TGTGCCAGCAGCTTGGTATGGGCGGGGACCTCCTACAATGAGCAGTTCTTC. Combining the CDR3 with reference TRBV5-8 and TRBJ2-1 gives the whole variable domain EAGVTQSPTHLIKTRGQQATLRCSPISGHTSVYWYQQALGLGLQFLLWYDEGEERNRGNFPPRFSGRQFPNYSSELNVNALELEDSALYLCASSLVWAGTSYNEQFFGPGTRLTVL.

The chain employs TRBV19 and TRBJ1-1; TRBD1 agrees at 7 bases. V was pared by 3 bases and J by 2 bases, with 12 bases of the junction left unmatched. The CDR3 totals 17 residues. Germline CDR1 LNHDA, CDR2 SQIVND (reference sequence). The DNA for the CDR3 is TGTGCCAGTAGTATTCCCCGGGACAGACAAACCAACACTGAAGCTTTCTTT. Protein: CASSIPRDRQTNTEAFF.

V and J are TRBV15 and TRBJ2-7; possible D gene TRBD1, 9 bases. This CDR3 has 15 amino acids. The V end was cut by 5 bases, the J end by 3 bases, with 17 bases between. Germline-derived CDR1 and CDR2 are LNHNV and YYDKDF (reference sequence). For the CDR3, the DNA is TGTGCCACCAGCCGGGGGGGACAGGGATTCTACGAGCAGTACTTC. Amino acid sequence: CATSRGGQGFYEQYF.

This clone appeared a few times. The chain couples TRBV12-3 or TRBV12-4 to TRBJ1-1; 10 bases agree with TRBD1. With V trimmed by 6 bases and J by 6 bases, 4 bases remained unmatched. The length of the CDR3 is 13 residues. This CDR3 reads CASSRGQGAEAFF. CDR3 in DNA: TGTGCCAGCAGCCGCGGACAGGGGGCTGAAGCTTTCTTT.

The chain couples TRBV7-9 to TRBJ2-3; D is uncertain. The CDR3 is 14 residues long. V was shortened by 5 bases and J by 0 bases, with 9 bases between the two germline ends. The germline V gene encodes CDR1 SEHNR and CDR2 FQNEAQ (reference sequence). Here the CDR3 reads CASSQEPSTDTQYF. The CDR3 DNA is TGTGCCAGCAGCCAGGAACCTAGCACAGATACGCAGTATTTT.

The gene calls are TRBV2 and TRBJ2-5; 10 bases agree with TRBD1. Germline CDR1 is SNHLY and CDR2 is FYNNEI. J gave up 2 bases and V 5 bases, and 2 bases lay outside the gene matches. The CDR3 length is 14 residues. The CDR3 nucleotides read TGTGCCAGCAGTAGGGGACAGGGGCAAGAGACCCAGTACTTC. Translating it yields CASSRGQGQETQYF.

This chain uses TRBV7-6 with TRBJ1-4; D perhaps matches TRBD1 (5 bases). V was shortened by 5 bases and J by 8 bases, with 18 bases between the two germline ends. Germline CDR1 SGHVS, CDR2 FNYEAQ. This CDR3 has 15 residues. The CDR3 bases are TGTGCCAGCAGCCATTATCGGTTAGGGGTAGAAAAACTGTTTTTT. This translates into CASSHYRLGVEKLFF.

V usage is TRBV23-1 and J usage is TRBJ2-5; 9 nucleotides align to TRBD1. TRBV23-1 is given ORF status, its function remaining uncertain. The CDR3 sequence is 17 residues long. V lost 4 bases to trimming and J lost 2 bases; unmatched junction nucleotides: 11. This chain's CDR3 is CASSPHQDRGCQETQYF. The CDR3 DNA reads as TGCGCCAGCAGTCCCCATCAGGACAGGGGTTGTCAAGAGACCCAGTACTTC.

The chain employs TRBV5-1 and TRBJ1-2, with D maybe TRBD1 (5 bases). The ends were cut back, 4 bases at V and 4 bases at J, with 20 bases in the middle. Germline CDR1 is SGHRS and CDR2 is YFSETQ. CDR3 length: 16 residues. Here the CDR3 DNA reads TGCGCCAGCAGCAAAACCGACAGTCTCCTCTCCTATGGCTACACCTTC. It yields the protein CASSKTDSLLSYGYTF.

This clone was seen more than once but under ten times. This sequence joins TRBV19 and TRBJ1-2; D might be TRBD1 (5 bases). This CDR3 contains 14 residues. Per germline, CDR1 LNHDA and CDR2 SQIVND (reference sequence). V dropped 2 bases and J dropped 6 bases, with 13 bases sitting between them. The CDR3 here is CASSIKGMSDGYTF. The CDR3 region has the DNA TGTGCCAGTAGTATAAAGGGGATGAGTGATGGCTACACCTTC.

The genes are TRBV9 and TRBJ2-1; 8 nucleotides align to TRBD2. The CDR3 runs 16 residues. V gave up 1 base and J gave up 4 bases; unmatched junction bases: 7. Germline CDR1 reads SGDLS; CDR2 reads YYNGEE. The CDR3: CASSVNPSGGYNEQFF. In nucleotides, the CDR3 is TGTGCCAGCAGCGTAAACCCAAGCGGGGGTTACAATGAGCAGTTCTTC.

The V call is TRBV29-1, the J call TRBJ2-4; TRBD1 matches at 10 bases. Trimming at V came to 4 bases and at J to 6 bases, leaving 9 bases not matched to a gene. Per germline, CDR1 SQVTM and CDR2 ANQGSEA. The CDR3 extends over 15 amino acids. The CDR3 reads CSVGLDRGLGNIQYF. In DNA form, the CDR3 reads TGCAGCGTTGGTCTCGACAGGGGGCTTGGAAACATTCAGTACTTC.

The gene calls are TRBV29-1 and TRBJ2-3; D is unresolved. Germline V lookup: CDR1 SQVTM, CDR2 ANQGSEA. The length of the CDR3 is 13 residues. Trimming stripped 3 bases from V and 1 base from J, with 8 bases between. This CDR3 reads CSVELGRTDTQYF. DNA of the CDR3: TGCAGCGTTGAGCTGGGCCGCACAGATACGCAGTATTTT.

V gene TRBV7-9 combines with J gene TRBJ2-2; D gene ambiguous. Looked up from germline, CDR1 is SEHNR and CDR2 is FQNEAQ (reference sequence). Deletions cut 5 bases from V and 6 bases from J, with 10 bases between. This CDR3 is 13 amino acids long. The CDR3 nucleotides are TGTGCCAGCAGCCATGAAATAGCCGGGGAGCTGTTTTTT. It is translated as CASSHEIAGELFF.

DNA of the CDR3: TGCGCCAGCAGCCAAGAGCCTCGGGGGATGAACACTGAAGCTTTCTTT. The encoded protein is CASSQEPRGMNTEAFF. The V call is TRBV4-3, the J call TRBJ1-1, with TRBD1 as a possible D gene (5 bases). This CDR3 has 16 amino acids. Looked up from germline, CDR1 is LGHNA and CDR2 is YSLEER. The V and J ends lost 0 bases and 0 bases respectively, with 11 bases between them.

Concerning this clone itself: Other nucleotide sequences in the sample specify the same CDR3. The CDR3 loop is CASSYGTAYNEQFF. The CDR3 region has the DNA TGTGCCAGCAGTTATGGGACAGCCTACAATGAGCAGTTCTTC. The chain carries TRBV6-2 or TRBV6-3 and TRBJ2-1; TRBD1 agrees at 7 bases. Germline V gene data show CDR1 as MNHEY and CDR2 as SVGEGT. This CDR3 spans 14 amino acids. Losses at the gene ends were 3 bases for V and 2 bases for J; bases not matched to a gene: 1.

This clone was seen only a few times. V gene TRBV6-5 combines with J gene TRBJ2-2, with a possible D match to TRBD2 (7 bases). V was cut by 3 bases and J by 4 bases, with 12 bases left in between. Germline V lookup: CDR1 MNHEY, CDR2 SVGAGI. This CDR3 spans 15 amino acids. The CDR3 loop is CASSYPGGVTGELFF. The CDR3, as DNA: TGTGCCAGCAGTTATCCGGGGGGCGTCACCGGGGAGCTGTTTTTT.

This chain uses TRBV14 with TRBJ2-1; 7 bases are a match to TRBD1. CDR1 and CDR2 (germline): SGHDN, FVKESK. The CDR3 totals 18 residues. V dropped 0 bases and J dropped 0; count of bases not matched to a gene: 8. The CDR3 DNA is TGTGCCAGCAGCCAAGAGGATAGCCAGGGGGACTCCTACAATGAGCAGTTCTTC. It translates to CASSQEDSQGDSYNEQFF.